This TCR beta chain was profiled in a study of CD4 T cells in relation to SARS-CoV-2 and coronaviruses. Across the whole study: ViraFEST: approximately 10-day antigen culture of PBMCs, then TCR beta CDR3 sequencing.

Clones were read by immunoSEQ multiplex PCR, and TCRdb kept only the in-frame ones, dropping some. The table has approximately 20,000 clones, around 72% seen once. Trimming took 4 bases from V and 5 from J, leaving 15 bases between them. This CDR3 has 14 residues. CDR1 MGHDK and CDR2 SYGVNS come from the germline V gene. This clone is a singleton in its sample. Its antigen is as yet unknown. Other nucleotide sequences from this sample produce the same CDR3. The unexposed donors gave CD4+ T cells in about 2010-2019, prior to COVID-19. CD4+ T cells were isolated from the cells after 10 days of culture. As cell numbers allowed, unexposed-donor CD4+ T cells faced SARS-CoV-2 S/N and four cold-coronavirus spikes.

The chain is built from TRBV25-1 and TRBJ2-7, with D hard to call. The sample taken for sequencing was CD4+ T cells from PBMCs, cultured in vitro. This TCR was recovered from a human donor in good health. The DNA for the CDR3 is TGTGCCAGCAGTGGTTCTCGAGGTACTCACGAGCAGTACTTC. It encodes CASSGSRGTHEQYF.